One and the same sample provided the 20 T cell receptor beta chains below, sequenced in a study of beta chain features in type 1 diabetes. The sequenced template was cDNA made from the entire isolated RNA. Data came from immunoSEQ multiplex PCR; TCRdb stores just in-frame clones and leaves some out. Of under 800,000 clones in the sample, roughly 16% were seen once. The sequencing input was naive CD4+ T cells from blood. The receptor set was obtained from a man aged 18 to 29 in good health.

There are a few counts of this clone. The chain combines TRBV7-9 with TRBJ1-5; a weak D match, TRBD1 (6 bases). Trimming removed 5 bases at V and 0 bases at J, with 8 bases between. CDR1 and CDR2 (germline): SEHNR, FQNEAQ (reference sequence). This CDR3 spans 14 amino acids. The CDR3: CASSPDSSNQPQHF. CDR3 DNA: TGTGCCAGCAGCCCGGACAGTAGCAATCAGCCCCAGCATTTT.

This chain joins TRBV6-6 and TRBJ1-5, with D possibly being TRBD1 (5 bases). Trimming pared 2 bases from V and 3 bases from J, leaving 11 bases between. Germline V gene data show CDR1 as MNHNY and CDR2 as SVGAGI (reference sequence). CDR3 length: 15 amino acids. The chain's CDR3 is CASSYPTVDNQPQHF. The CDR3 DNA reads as TGTGCCAGCAGTTACCCGACAGTGGACAATCAGCCCCAGCATTTT.

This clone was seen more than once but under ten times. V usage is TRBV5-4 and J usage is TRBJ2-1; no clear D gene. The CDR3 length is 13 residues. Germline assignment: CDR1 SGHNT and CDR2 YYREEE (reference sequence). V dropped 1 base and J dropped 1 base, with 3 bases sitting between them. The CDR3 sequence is CASSLHSYNEQFF. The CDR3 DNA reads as TGTGCCAGCAGCTTGCATTCCTACAATGAGCAGTTCTTC.

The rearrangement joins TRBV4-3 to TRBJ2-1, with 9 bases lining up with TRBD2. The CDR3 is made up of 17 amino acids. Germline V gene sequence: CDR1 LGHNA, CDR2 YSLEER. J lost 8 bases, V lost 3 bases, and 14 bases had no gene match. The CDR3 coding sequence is TGCGCCAGCAGCCACTCAGGAGGCGGGAGGGCCTCGGATGAGCAGTTCTTC. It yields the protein CASSHSGGGRASDEQFF.

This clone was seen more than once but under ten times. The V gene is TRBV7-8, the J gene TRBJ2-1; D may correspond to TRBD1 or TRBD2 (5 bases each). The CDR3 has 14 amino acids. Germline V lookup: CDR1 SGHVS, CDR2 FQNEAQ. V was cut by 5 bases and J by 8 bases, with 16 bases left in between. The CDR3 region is CASSVTGPVDEQFF. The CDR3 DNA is TGTGCCAGCAGCGTAACGGGACCCGTCGATGAGCAGTTCTTC.

Here the CDR3 reads CASSWEWESPLHF. In nucleotides, the CDR3 is TGCGCCAGCAGCTGGGAATGGGAGTCACCCCTCCACTTT. The chain employs TRBV5-1 and TRBJ1-6, with D unclear. Looked up from germline, CDR1 is SGHRS and CDR2 is YFSETQ. V was pared by 3 bases and J by 10 bases, with 11 bases between. The CDR3 length is 13 residues. Full variable domain (missing parts from reference TRBV5-1 and TRBJ1-6): KAGVTQTPRYLIKTRGQQVTLSCSPISGHRSVSWYQQTPGQGLQFLFEYFSETQRNKGNFPGRFSGRQFSNSRSEMNVSTLELGDSALYLCASSWEWESPLHFGNGTRLTVT.

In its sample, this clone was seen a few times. The CDR3 coding sequence is TGTGCCAAAAAGAATCAGCCCCAGCATTTT. Translating it yields CAKKNQPQHF. V gene TRBV9 combines with J gene TRBJ1-5; D remains unclear. Germline CDR1 reads SGDLS; CDR2 reads YYNGEE. Trimming pared 9 bases from V and 4 bases from J, leaving 5 bases between. This CDR3 comprises 10 residues.

The CDR3 nucleotides read TGTGCCAGCAGCTTAGCGGCTAGCGGGACAACGCAGTATTTT. It yields the protein CASSLAASGTTQYF. This sequence joins TRBV7-8 and TRBJ2-3; 9 bases fit TRBD2. V shed 0 bases and J 9 bases; nucleotides not matched to a gene: 4. This CDR3 region has 14 residues. The V gene's germline CDR1 is SGHVS and CDR2 FQNEAQ.

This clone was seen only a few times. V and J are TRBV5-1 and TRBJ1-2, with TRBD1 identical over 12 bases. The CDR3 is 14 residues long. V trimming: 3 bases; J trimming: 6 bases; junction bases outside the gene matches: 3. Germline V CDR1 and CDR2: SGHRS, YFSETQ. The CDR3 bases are TGCGCCAGCAGCTCGGGACAGGGGGCGCATGGCTACACCTTC. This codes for CASSSGQGAHGYTF.

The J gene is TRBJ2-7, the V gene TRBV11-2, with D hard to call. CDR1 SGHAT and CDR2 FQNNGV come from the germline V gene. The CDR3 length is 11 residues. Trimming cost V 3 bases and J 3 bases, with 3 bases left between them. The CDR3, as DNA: TGTGCCAGCAGCTTCATCTACGAGCAGTACTTC. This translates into CASSFIYEQYF.

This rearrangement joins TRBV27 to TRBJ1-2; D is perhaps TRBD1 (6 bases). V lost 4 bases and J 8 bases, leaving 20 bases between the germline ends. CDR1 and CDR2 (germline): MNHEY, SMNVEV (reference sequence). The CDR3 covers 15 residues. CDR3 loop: CASSSSPRGGEGYTF. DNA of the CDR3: TGTGCCAGCAGTTCCTCCCCGAGGGGGGGAGAGGGCTACACCTTC.

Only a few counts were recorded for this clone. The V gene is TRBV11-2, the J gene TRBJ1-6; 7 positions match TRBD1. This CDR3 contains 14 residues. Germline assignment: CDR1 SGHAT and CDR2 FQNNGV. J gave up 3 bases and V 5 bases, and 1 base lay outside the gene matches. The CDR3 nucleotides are TGTGCCAGCAGCAGGGACAGCTATAATTCACCCCTCCACTTT. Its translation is CASSRDSYNSPLHF.

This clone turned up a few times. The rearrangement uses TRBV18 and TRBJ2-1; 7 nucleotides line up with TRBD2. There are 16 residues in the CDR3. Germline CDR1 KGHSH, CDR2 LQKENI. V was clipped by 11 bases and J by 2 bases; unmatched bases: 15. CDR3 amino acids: CAGFTPGGTTYNEQFF. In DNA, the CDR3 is TGTGCCGGCTTCACCCCCGGCGGGACTACCTACAATGAGCAGTTCTTC.

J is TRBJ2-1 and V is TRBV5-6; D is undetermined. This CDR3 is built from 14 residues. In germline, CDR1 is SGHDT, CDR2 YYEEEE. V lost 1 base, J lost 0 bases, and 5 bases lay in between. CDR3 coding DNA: TGTGCCAGCAGCTTGCTAAGCTCCTACAATGAGCAGTTCTTC. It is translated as CASSLLSSYNEQFF.

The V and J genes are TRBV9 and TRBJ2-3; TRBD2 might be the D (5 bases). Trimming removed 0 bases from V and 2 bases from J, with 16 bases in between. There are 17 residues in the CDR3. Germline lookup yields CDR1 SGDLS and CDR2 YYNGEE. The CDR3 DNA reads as TGTGCCAGCAGCGTAGAGTCCGGCGGGCGATACACAGATACGCAGTATTTT. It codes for CASSVESGGRYTDTQYF.

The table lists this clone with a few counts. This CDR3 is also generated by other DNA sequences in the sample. The CDR3 spells CASSVHDEQFF. CDR3 nucleotide sequence: TGTGCCAGCAGTGTTCATGATGAGCAGTTCTTC. The chain combines TRBV2 with TRBJ2-1; no clear D gene. The CDR3 loop spans 11 amino acids. Germline V gene lookup returns CDR1 SNHLY and CDR2 FYNNEI. Trimming removed 4 bases from V and 8 bases from J, with 6 bases in between.

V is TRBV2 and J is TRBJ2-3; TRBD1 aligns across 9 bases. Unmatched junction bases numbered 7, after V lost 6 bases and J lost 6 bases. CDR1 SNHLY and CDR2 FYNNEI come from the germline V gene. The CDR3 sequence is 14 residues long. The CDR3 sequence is CASSMIGQGDTQYF. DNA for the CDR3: TGTGCCAGCAGCATGATTGGACAGGGGGATACGCAGTATTTT.

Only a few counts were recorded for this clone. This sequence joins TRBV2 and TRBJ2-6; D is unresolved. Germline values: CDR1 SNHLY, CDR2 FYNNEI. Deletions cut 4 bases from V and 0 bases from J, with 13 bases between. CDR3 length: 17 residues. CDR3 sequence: CASSGKPGYSGANVLTF. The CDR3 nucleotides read TGTGCCAGCAGTGGAAAACCCGGATACTCTGGGGCCAACGTCCTGACTTTC.

CDR3 loop: CASSLETGNEQYF. DNA for the CDR3: TGTGCCAGCAGCCTTGAAACAGGTAACGAGCAGTACTTC. The chain combines TRBV5-4 with TRBJ2-7; D is perhaps TRBD1 (5 bases). The CDR3 extends over 13 amino acids. V gave up 4 bases and J gave up 5 bases, with 13 bases separating them. Germline V gene lookup returns CDR1 SGHNT and CDR2 YYREEE (reference sequence).

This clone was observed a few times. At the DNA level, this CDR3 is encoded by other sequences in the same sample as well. The CDR3 loop is CASSFSTDTQYF. In nucleotides, the CDR3 is TGCGCCAGCAGCTTCTCCACAGATACGCAGTATTTT. The chain couples TRBV5-1 to TRBJ2-3, with D hard to call. This CDR3 is 12 amino acids long. The germline gives CDR1 SGHRS, CDR2 YFSETQ. V was trimmed by 2 bases and J by 2 bases, leaving 3 bases between them.